This record looks at one TCR beta chain sequence and its context. Its antigen is not known. Sequencing used immunoSEQ multiplex PCR; TCRdb keeps in-frame clones, though not all of them. Altogether about 300,000 clones are present, more than 70% being singletons, with the ten largest covering roughly 5%. Losses at the gene ends were 0 bases for V and 6 bases for J; bases not matched to a gene: 5. Germline lookup yields CDR1 SGHRS and CDR2 YFSETQ. The CDR3 spans 15 residues. The record originates from a study of cytotoxic CD8 clonotypes in ibrutinib-treated CLL. Study-level information: Patients gave response samples after a median 12 months of treatment, range 6 to 36.

General study results and limits: Sampling times (in sustained-remission versus progressing patients) were not the same. Clonality grew at ibrutinib response; at progression, it decreased back toward baseline.

The input for sequencing was PBMCs, taken at disease progression, from a patient treated with ibrutinib. The V and J genes are TRBV5-1 and TRBJ2-3; the match to TRBD1 covers 9 bases. This TCR derives from a human donor with chronic lymphocytic leukemia. CDR3 amino acids: CASSLVGTGLDTQYF. The CDR3 DNA is TGCGCCAGCAGCTTGGTAGGGACAGGGCTGGATACGCAGTATTTT.